Following are 26 T cell receptor beta chains from one sample sequenced in a study of OX40 agonist ivuxolimab in advanced cancers. TCRdb's copy holds only in-frame clones and misses some; the assay was immunoSEQ multiplex PCR. The sample has over 60,000 clones, about 91% seen once; the top ten hold 1.5% to 2%. The starting material was CD4+ or CD8+ T cells sorted from blood, obtained in a trial of the OX40 agonist ivuxolimab. These receptors came from an adult with an advanced solid tumor such as melanoma, head and neck, liver or kidney cancer.

The rearrangement links TRBV2 to TRBJ2-2, with 7 positions matching TRBD2. Germline V gene sequence: CDR1 SNHLY, CDR2 FYNNEI. The ends lost 5 bases at V and 3 bases at J; junction bases unmatched: 9. The CDR3 loop spans 16 amino acids. As DNA, the CDR3 is TGTGCCAGCAGTCCACCGGGACTACCCTACACCGGGGAGCTGTTTTTT. It yields the protein CASSPPGLPYTGELFF.

This clone appeared once. This chain links TRBV19 with TRBJ1-4; possible D gene TRBD1, 5 bases. V lost 4 bases to trimming and J lost 2 bases, with 11 bases between them. The CDR3 totals 15 residues. The germline gives CDR1 LNHDA, CDR2 SQIVND (reference sequence). Written as DNA, the CDR3 is TGTGCCAGTAGTACCGTGGGGGGTACTAATGAAAAACTGTTTTTT. Translated, it gives CASSTVGGTNEKLFF.

This rearrangement joins TRBV6-1 to TRBJ2-7, with a tentative D call TRBD2 (5 bases). V lost 4 bases and J 0 bases, leaving 10 bases between the germline ends. CDR3 length: 14 amino acids. Germline V gene data show CDR1 as MNHNS and CDR2 as SASEGT. The CDR3 reads CASSAGILSYEQYF. CDR3 nucleotides: TGTGCCAGCAGTGCCGGGATCCTCTCCTACGAGCAGTACTTC.

This clone was seen a single time. The chain couples TRBV27 to TRBJ2-6, with 12 positions matching TRBD1. V lost 6 bases to trimming and J lost 3 bases; unmatched junction nucleotides: 9. Per germline, CDR1 MNHEY and CDR2 SMNVEV (reference sequence). The CDR3 has 18 amino acids. DNA for the CDR3: TGTGCCAGCAGCCCCCGCGGGACAGGGGGCGGTGGGGCCAACGTCCTGACTTTC. It specifies CASSPRGTGGGGANVLTF.

This rearrangement joins TRBV7-2 to TRBJ2-5, with D possibly TRBD2 on 5 matching bases. The CDR3 runs to 13 residues. Germline lookup yields CDR1 SGHTA and CDR2 FQGNSA. The germline V and J ends were trimmed by 6 bases and 5 bases, with 13 bases remaining between them. Here the CDR3 reads CASRLSGMETQYF. DNA of the CDR3: TGTGCCAGCAGGTTAAGCGGAATGGAGACCCAGTACTTC.

This chain joins TRBV30 and TRBJ2-7, with 7 bases fitting TRBD1. There are 14 residues in the CDR3. Germline V lookup: CDR1 GTSNPN, CDR2 SVGIG (reference sequence). V dropped 5 bases and J dropped 2; count of bases not matched to a gene: 9. CDR3 protein: CAWRNRGLTYEQYF. In DNA form, the CDR3 reads TGTGCCTGGCGGAACAGGGGCCTTACCTACGAGCAGTACTTC. The full variable domain, rest sourced from reference TRBV30 and TRBJ2-7, is SQTIHQWPATLVQPVGSPLSLECTVEGTSNPNLYWYRQAAGRGLQLLFYSVGIGQISSEVPQNLSASRPQDRQFILSSKKLLLSDSGFYLCAWRNRGLTYEQYFGPGTRLTVT.

J is TRBJ2-3 and V is TRBV19, with a tentative D call TRBD1 (6 bases). Germline CDR1 is LNHDA and CDR2 is SQIVND (reference sequence). The CDR3 is made up of 17 amino acids. Trimming took 5 bases from V and 2 from J, leaving 20 bases between them. The CDR3 loop is CASSPRTEILHTDTQYF. CDR3 nucleotide sequence: TGTGCCAGTAGTCCCCGGACAGAAATACTACACACAGATACGCAGTATTTT.

This chain uses TRBV6-1 with TRBJ1-2; tentative D call: TRBD1 (6 bases). The CDR3 spans 15 residues. Trimming stripped 5 bases from V and 2 bases from J, with 15 bases between. In germline, CDR1 is MNHNS, CDR2 SASEGT. CDR3: CASSFNTGGNYGYTF. CDR3 DNA sequence: TGTGCCAGCAGTTTTAATACTGGGGGCAACTATGGCTACACCTTC.

The CDR3 DNA follows: TGTGCCAGCAGCTTAGCTGTCACAGGGGTGGCTTTCTTT. This translates into CASSLAVTGVAFF. The chain is built from TRBV7-9 and TRBJ1-1; 7 positions match TRBD1. Germline values: CDR1 SEHNR, CDR2 FQNEAQ (reference sequence). The CDR3 is 13 amino acids. V lost 0 bases to trimming and J lost 11 bases; unmatched junction nucleotides: 6.

V usage is TRBV9 and J usage is TRBJ1-6; the D is unclear. This CDR3 contains 13 residues. Germline CDR1 reads SGDLS; CDR2 reads YYNGEE. Trimming left V 4 bases short and J 15 bases short, with 17 bases between. CDR3 in amino acids: CASSTAEFSHLHF. CDR3 nucleotide sequence: TGTGCCAGCAGCACCGCCGAGTTTAGTCACCTCCACTTT.

The chain is built from TRBV11-3 and TRBJ1-2; 8 bases agree with TRBD1. Germline CDR1 reads SGHNT; CDR2 reads YENEEA. Trimming took 1 base from V and 8 from J; bases not matched to a gene: 3. The CDR3 is 13 amino acids. The DNA of the CDR3 is TGTGCCAGCAGCTTAGTCAGGGGGCAAGGCTACACCTTC. Encoded protein: CASSLVRGQGYTF. The full variable domain, its missing parts supplied by reference TRBV11-3 and TRBJ1-2, is EAGVVQSPRYKIIEKKQPVAFWCNPISGHNTLYWYLQNLGQGPELLIRYENEEAVDDSQLPKDRFSAERLKGVDSTLKIQPAELGDSAVYLCASSLVRGQGYTFGSGTRLTVV.

V and J are TRBV25-1 and TRBJ2-3, with D tentatively TRBD1 or TRBD2 (6 bases each). The CDR3 is made up of 14 amino acids. V was cut by 1 base and J by 6 bases, with 11 bases left in between. The germline V gene encodes CDR1 MGHDK and CDR2 SYGVNS. CDR3 loop: CASSESGAADTQYF. DNA of the CDR3: TGTGCCAGCAGTGAATCGGGGGCAGCTGATACGCAGTATTTT.

This chain links TRBV5-5 with TRBJ1-5; unclear D gene. Germline V lookup: CDR1 SGHKS, CDR2 YYEKEE (reference sequence). The CDR3 loop spans 16 amino acids. Trimming took off 0 bases at V and 3 bases at J, with 13 bases between the two ends. In DNA form, the CDR3 reads TGTGCCAGCAGCTTGGCCCCATCCTCGGTCAATCAGCCCCAGCATTTT. It codes for CASSLAPSSVNQPQHF.

CDR3 coding DNA: TGTGCCAGCAGCTTGCAACAGGGCGCCCTTCAGCCCCAGCATTTT. Protein: CASSLQQGALQPQHF. The chain links TRBV5-6 to TRBJ1-5, with a weak D call TRBD1 (6 bases). Germline V gene lookup returns CDR1 SGHDT and CDR2 YYEEEE. Trimming left V 1 base short and J 6 bases short, with 14 bases between. This CDR3 comprises 15 residues.

The chain has TRBV6-1 and TRBJ2-5; a possible D gene is TRBD1 (6 bases). The CDR3 runs to 15 residues. Germline V CDR1 and CDR2: MNHNS, SASEGT. Trimming removed 6 bases from V and 4 bases from J, with 18 bases in between. For the CDR3, the DNA is TGTGCCAGCAGCACCACCCAGGAAGGGGGAGAGACCCAGTACTTC. This translates into CASSTTQEGGETQYF.

This clone was detected once. This chain links TRBV9 with TRBJ2-1; D may be TRBD2 (5 bases). Between the trimmed V and J ends, which lost 2 bases and 7 bases, there was a span of 13 bases. The CDR3 covers 14 residues. Germline-derived CDR1 and CDR2 are SGDLS and YYNGEE. CDR3 amino acids: CASSVDPSGNEQFF. CDR3 nucleotides: TGTGCCAGCAGCGTCGACCCCTCGGGGAATGAGCAGTTCTTC. Combining the CDR3 with reference TRBV9 and TRBJ2-1 gives the whole variable domain DSGVTQTPKHLITATGQRVTLRCSPRSGDLSVYWYQQSLDQGLQFLIQYYNGEERAKGNILERFSAQQFPDLHSELNLSSLELGDSALYFCASSVDPSGNEQFFGPGTRLTVL.

The V call is TRBV2, the J call TRBJ2-7, with D hard to call. Trimming took 6 bases from V and 1 from J, leaving 7 bases between them. Germline CDR1 SNHLY, CDR2 FYNNEI. CDR3 length: 12 amino acids. CDR3 residues: CASRLISYEQYF. The CDR3 DNA follows: TGTGCCAGCAGATTGATTTCCTACGAGCAGTACTTC.

This chain joins TRBV5-4 and TRBJ1-3; 7 bases line up with TRBD1. This CDR3 has 15 amino acids. The V gene end was trimmed by 4 bases and the J gene end by 0 bases; junction bases not matched to a gene: 4. Germline CDR1 reads SGHNT; CDR2 reads YYREEE (reference sequence). CDR3 sequence (DNA): TGTGCCAGCAGCATCGACAGGGCCTCTGGAAACACCATATATTTT. Translating it yields CASSIDRASGNTIYF.

The V gene is TRBV28, the J gene TRBJ1-4; D not certain. From germline, CDR1 is MDHEN and CDR2 SYDVKM. Trimming pared 5 bases from V and 4 bases from J, leaving 11 bases between. This CDR3 contains 14 residues. The CDR3 nucleotides are TGTGCCAGCAGTCCCGGACGGCTTAATGAAAAACTGTTTTTT. It yields the protein CASSPGRLNEKLFF.

This clone was observed a few times. The rearrangement uses TRBV29-1 and TRBJ1-4; 8 nucleotides line up with TRBD1. Germline CDR1 is SQVTM and CDR2 is ANQGSEA. The CDR3 sequence is 12 residues long. The V gene end was trimmed by 3 bases and the J gene end by 8 bases; junction bases not matched to a gene: 2. The CDR3 loop reads CSVETGVEKLFF. DNA for the CDR3: TGCAGCGTTGAGACAGGGGTGGAAAAACTGTTTTTT.

This clone was found once. The CDR3 loop is CASSPGTELWGGHF. CDR3 DNA: TGTGCCAGTAGCCCCGGGACAGAGCTTTGGGGGGGGCATTTT. The chain joins TRBV19 to TRBJ1-5, with 7 bases aligning to TRBD1. V shed 6 bases, J shed 15 bases, and the junction held 17 bases outside the gene matches. Germline CDR1 and CDR2: LNHDA and SQIVND (reference sequence). The CDR3 has 14 residues.

This rearrangement joins TRBV2 to TRBJ1-1; D not certain. Looked up from germline, CDR1 is SNHLY and CDR2 is FYNNEI. Trimming removed 5 bases at V and 11 bases at J, with 9 bases between. CDR3 size: 10 residues. CDR3 loop: CASSSVRAFF. CDR3 coding DNA: TGTGCCAGCAGTTCCGTACGGGCTTTCTTT.

V gene TRBV7-9 combines with J gene TRBJ1-2; D gene unclear. V gave up 5 bases and J gave up 6 bases, with 7 bases separating them. The germline CDR1 and CDR2 sequences are SEHNR and FQNEAQ (reference sequence). The CDR3 runs 11 residues. The CDR3 nucleotides read TGTGCCAGCAGCAACAACAATGGCTACACCTTC. Translation: CASSNNNGYTF.

The chain uses TRBV7-9 and TRBJ1-3, with TRBD1 identical over 8 bases. J gave up 4 bases and V 2 bases, and 7 bases lay outside the gene matches. From germline, CDR1 is SEHNR and CDR2 FQNEAQ (reference sequence). The CDR3 runs 16 residues. The DNA for the CDR3 is TGTGCCAGCAGCTTAACTGATCGGACAGGGGGAAACACCATATATTTT. This translates into CASSLTDRTGGNTIYF.

A single count supports this clone. The chain joins TRBV2 to TRBJ2-3; D is unclear. This CDR3 region has 17 residues. Germline V gene data show CDR1 as SNHLY and CDR2 as FYNNEI. Trimming stripped 0 bases from V and 2 bases from J, with 15 bases between. The CDR3 sequence: CASSEAPVRGSTDTQYF. The CDR3 DNA follows: TGTGCCAGCAGTGAAGCTCCCGTGCGAGGTTCCACAGATACGCAGTATTTT.

V is TRBV6-1 and J is TRBJ1-1, with 7 bases fitting TRBD1. The CDR3 contains 15 residues. V dropped 1 base and J dropped 5; count of bases not matched to a gene: 7. Germline V gives CDR1 MNHNS, CDR2 SASEGT. The CDR3 nucleotides are TGTGCCAGCAGTGAAGGACAGGGTGGGAGAACTGAAGCTTTCTTT. It is translated as CASSEGQGGRTEAFF.